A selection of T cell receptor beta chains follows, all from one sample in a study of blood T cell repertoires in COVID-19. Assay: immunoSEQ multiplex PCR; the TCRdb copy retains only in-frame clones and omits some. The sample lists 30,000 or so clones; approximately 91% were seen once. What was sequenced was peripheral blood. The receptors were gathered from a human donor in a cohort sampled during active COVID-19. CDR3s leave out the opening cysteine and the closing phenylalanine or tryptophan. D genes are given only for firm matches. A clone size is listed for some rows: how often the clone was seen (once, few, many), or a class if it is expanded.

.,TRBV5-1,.,ASSAGTYNTDTQY
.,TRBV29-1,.,SALDSEQETQY
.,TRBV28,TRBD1,ASSINRGSSPFGNQPQH
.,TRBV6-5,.,ASSYGSTAEKLF
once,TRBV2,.,ASSASDSYNEQF
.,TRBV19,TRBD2,ASSLTSGQETQY
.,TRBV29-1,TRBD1,SVGEAGGSPLH
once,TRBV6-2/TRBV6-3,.,ASSRLAGTIFGNEQF
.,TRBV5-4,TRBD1,ASSFPGSARTGARYGYT
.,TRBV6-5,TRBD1,ASGTVGANVLT
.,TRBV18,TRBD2,ASSPPSSGAYNEQF
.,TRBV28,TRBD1,ASRKQGAGELF
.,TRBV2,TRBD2,ASSESAGGLGAKNIQY
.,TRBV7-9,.,ASSLGQGTGELF
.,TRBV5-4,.,AIPLPGLPEGAQY
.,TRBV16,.,ASSQRLSTDTQY
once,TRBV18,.,ASSPLQGGETQY
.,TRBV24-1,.,ATSVTSTDTQY
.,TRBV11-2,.,ASSLFRRIPRGYGYT
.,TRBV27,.,ASSSITTGDSPLH
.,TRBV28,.,ASSLGGNTEAF
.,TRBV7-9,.,ASSLSLNTEAF
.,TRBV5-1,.,ASSVRVMNTEAF
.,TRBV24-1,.,AVHREGYGYT
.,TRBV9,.,ASSVEHSSSGNTIY
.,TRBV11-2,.,ASSSSLTQPQH
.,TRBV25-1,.,ASSVSSGWNTEAF
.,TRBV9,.,ASSLRGVWGGYT
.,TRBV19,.,ASSMAGAQETQY
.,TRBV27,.,ASSPRRAGIDDEKLF
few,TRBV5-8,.,ASSWVGGNTEAF
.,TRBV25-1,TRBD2,ASSGTSGRSNEQF
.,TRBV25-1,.,ATGGAGRAEAF
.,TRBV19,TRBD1,ASSRDRGRPPLH
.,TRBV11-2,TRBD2,ASSLELAGNYNEQF
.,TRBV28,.,ASRLRLGPQY
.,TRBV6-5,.,ASSYRDRNTEAF
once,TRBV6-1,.,ASSEAGASYLSPLH
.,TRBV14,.,ASSQERRQKSTDTQY